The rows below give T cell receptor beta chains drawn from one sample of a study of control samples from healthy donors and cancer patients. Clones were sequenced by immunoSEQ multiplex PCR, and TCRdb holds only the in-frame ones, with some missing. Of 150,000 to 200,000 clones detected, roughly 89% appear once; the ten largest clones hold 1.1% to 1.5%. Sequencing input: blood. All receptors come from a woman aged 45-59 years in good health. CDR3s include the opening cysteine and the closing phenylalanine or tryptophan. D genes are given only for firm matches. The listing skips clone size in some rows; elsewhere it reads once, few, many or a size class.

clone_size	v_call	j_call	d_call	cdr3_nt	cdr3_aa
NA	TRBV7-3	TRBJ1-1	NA	TGTGCCAGCAGCCCTCGGGGGGGGAACACTGAAGCTTTCTTT	CASSPRGGNTEAFF
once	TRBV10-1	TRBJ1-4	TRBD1	TGCGCCAGCGGGGTACCGGGACAGGGTGTCCGGGGTGAAAAACTGTTTTTT	CASGVPGQGVRGEKLFF
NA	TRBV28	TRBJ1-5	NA	TGTGCCAGCAGTCAAGACAGTGATCGGCCCCAGCATTTT	CASSQDSDRPQHF
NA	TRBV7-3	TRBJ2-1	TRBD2	TGTGCCAGCAGCCCTTTTAAGGCTAGCGGGCAAGGAGAGCAGTTCTTC	CASSPFKASGQGEQFF
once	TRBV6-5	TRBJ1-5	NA	TGTGCCAGCAGTTACTCTGACAGGTTAAATCAGCCCCAGCATTTT	CASSYSDRLNQPQHF
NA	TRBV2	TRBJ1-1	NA	TGTGCCAGCACAGAACAGGGGAACACTGAAGCTTTCTTT	CASTEQGNTEAFF
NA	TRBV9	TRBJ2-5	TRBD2	TGTGCCAGCAGCGTAGGTGATAGCGGGGGGTTGGGTGAGACCCAGTACTTC	CASSVGDSGGLGETQYF
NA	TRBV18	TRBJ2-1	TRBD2	TGTGCCAGCTCACCAGCGGGGGGCTGGAATGAGCAGTTCTTC	CASSPAGGWNEQFF
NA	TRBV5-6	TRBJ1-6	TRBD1	TGTGCCAGCAGCTCGGGACAGGGGGCCTATAATTCACCCCTCCACTTT	CASSSGQGAYNSPLHF
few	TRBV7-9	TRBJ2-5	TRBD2	TGTGCCAGCAGCTTCCCCTCGGGACTAGCGTCGACCCAGTACTTC	CASSFPSGLASTQYF
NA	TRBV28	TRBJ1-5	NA	TGTGCCAGCAGACTACAGGGTACGAGCAATCAGCCCCAGCATTTT	CASRLQGTSNQPQHF
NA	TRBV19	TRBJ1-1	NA	TGTGCCAGTAGTATAGATCGATGGGGCGCTGAAGCTTTCTTT	CASSIDRWGAEAFF
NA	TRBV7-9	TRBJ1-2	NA	TGTGCCAGCAGCCGAGGGGCAGGGGAAGGCTACACCTTC	CASSRGAGEGYTF
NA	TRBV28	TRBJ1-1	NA	TGTGCCAGCGGTAATGAAGCTTTCTTT	CASGNEAFF
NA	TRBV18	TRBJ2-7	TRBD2	TGTGCCAGCTCCCGGGAGGAGCGGGGGGCCTACGAGCAGTACTTC	CASSREERGAYEQYF
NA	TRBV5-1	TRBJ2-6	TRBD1	TGCGCCAGCAGCTTAGACAGGGTGGACGTCCTGACTTTC	CASSLDRVDVLTF
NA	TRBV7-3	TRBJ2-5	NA	TGTGCCAGCAGACGTCCCGGAGAAGAGACCCAGTACTTC	CASRRPGEETQYF
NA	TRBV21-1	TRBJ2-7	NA	TGTGCCAGGTTTTCGAACCCCGGGACAGGACCTTTATACGAGCAGTACTTC	CARFSNPGTGPLYEQYF
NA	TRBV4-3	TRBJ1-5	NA	TGCGCCAGCAGCCAAGATTTGGGCAATCAGCCCCAGCATTTT	CASSQDLGNQPQHF
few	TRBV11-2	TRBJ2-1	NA	TGTGCCAGCAGCCCCGGGGCAGGGGCGGGCAATGAGCAGTTCTTC	CASSPGAGAGNEQFF
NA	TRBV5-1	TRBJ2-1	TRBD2	TGCGCCAGCAGCTTGGTGGCGACTAGCGACTCTGAGCAGTTCTTC	CASSLVATSDSEQFF
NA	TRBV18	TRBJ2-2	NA	TGTGCCAGCTCACCGCGTCTCTCGGGCGATGGAGGCACCGGGGAGCTGTTTTTT	CASSPRLSGDGGTGELFF
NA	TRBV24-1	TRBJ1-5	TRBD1	TGTGCCAGATCGGACAGGGCCGGCAATCAGCCCCAGCATTTT	CARSDRAGNQPQHF
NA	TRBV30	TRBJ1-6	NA	TGTGCCTGGAGAGGGACAACTTATTCACCCCTCCACTTT	CAWRGTTYSPLHF
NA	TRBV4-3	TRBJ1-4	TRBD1	TGCGCCAGCAGCCTCGGGACAGGACGCGAAAAACTGTTTTTT	CASSLGTGREKLFF
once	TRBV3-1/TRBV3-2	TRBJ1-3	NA	TGTGCCAGCAGCCAAGTTCTCCTTCGTAGGTCTGGAAACACCATATATTTT	CASSQVLLRRSGNTIYF